Listed here are 32 T cell receptor beta chains from one sample, sequenced in a study of vaccination effects on CD4 cells after COVID-19. Once cultured for 10 days, the cells underwent separation to obtain CD4+ T cells. Their recognized antigens are unknown. The assay was immunoSEQ multiplex PCR, and TCRdb's table has in-frame clones only and misses some. Counted here are 35,000 to 40,000 clones, roughly 74% occurring once; the ten biggest clones make up roughly 3.1%. This material consisted of CD4+ T cells from PBMCs cultured without peptide, taken before COVID-19 vaccination. All receptors come from a human donor who received a COVID-19 vaccine.

This chain connects TRBV11-1 to TRBJ1-1; D gene ambiguous. V was pared by 3 bases and J by 10 bases, with 12 bases between. Germline-derived CDR1 and CDR2 are SGHAT and FQDESV (reference sequence). There are 12 residues in the CDR3. The CDR3 DNA is TGTGCCAGCAGCTTGGGGAGAGGAGCAGCTTTCTTT. This gives the protein CASSLGRGAAFF. The full variable domain, with the rest looked up from reference TRBV11-1 and TRBJ1-1, is EAEVAQSPRYKITEKSQAVAFWCDPISGHATLYWYRQILGQGPELLVQFQDESVVDDSQLPKDRFSAERLKGVDSTLKIQPAELGDSAMYLCASSLGRGAAFFGQGTRLTVV.

The gene calls are TRBV7-2 and TRBJ2-7; D perhaps matches TRBD2 (6 bases). This CDR3 has 14 residues. V lost 5 bases and J lost 5, with 16 bases in between. Germline V lookup: CDR1 SGHTA, CDR2 FQGNSA. The CDR3 sequence is CASSPRLVGNEQYF. CDR3 in DNA: TGTGCCAGCAGCCCCCGACTAGTTGGCAACGAGCAGTACTTC.

This chain links TRBV11-2 with TRBJ1-1; tentatively, D is TRBD1 (6 bases). The CDR3 is 13 residues long. CDR1 and CDR2 from the germline V gene are SGHAT and FQNNGV. The germline V and J ends were trimmed by 2 bases and 6 bases, with 10 bases remaining between them. DNA of the CDR3: TGTGCCAGCAGCTTACAGGGGTACTCTGAAGCTTTCTTT. Translating it yields CASSLQGYSEAFF.

This rearrangement joins TRBV3-1 (or the pseudogene TRBV3-2) to TRBJ2-7; 9 nucleotides line up with TRBD2. V was clipped by 3 bases and J by 2 bases; unmatched bases: 5. Germline V gene sequence: CDR1 LGHDT, CDR2 YNNKEL (reference sequence). The CDR3 runs to 15 residues. CDR3 sequence: CASSHSSGRTYEQYF. CDR3 nucleotide sequence: TGTGCCAGCAGCCACTCCAGCGGGAGGACCTACGAGCAGTACTTC.

This clone was observed a single time. The chain is built from TRBV10-1 and TRBJ2-3; tentatively, D is TRBD2 (5 bases). Trimming removed 3 bases from V and 1 base from J, with 14 bases in between. CDR1 and CDR2 (germline): WNHNN, SYGVQD (reference sequence). The CDR3 contains 16 residues. In DNA, the CDR3 is TGCGCCAGCAGTGATCGGTGCCGGGGTCGCACAGATACGCAGTATTTT. Translating gives CASSDRCRGRTDTQYF.

The rearrangement uses TRBV6-5 and TRBJ1-3; 7 bases line up with TRBD1. The V gene's germline CDR1 is MNHEY and CDR2 SVGAGI. This CDR3 has 13 amino acids. V gave up 7 bases and J gave up 4 bases; unmatched junction bases: 4. The CDR3 sequence is CASIGTAGNTIYF. The CDR3 region has the DNA TGTGCCAGCATAGGGACAGCCGGAAACACCATATATTTT.

The CDR3 DNA is TGTGCCAGCAGCGAGGCGGGACAGGGCACAGATACGCAGTATTTT. Protein: CASSEAGQGTDTQYF. The V and J genes are TRBV2 and TRBJ2-3; 8 bases are a match to TRBD1. CDR3 length: 15 amino acids. Germline values: CDR1 SNHLY, CDR2 FYNNEI. V lost 6 bases and J lost 1; bases outside the gene matches: 6.

The chain couples TRBV6-5 to TRBJ1-1, with D perhaps TRBD1 (6 bases). Trimming removed 10 bases from V and 5 bases from J, with 20 bases in between. The CDR3 extends over 14 amino acids. Germline values: CDR1 MNHEY, CDR2 SVGAGI. CDR3 amino acids: CATQGLREGTEAFF. The CDR3 DNA reads as TGTGCCACCCAGGGGCTCAGGGAGGGGACTGAAGCTTTCTTT.

This chain links TRBV3-1 (or the pseudogene TRBV3-2) with TRBJ1-6; unclear D gene. Germline lookup yields CDR1 LGHDT and CDR2 YNNKEL (reference sequence). Deletions cut 0 bases from V and 9 bases from J, with 3 bases between. The CDR3 covers 12 residues. CDR3 in amino acids: CASSQDFSPLHF. The CDR3 coding sequence is TGTGCCAGCAGCCAAGATTTTTCACCCCTCCACTTT.

This chain uses TRBV4-2 with TRBJ1-4; no firm D call. Germline-derived CDR1 and CDR2 are LGHNA and YNFKEQ. V was shortened by 0 bases and J by 4 bases, with 15 bases between the two germline ends. This CDR3 region has 17 residues. CDR3 sequence: CASSQDFPGSGNEKLFF. The DNA for the CDR3 is TGTGCCAGCAGCCAAGACTTTCCCGGGAGCGGTAATGAAAAACTGTTTTTT.

The CDR3 sequence is CASSVTRAETQYF. CDR3 DNA: TGTGCCAGCAGCGTAACAAGGGCCGAGACCCAGTACTTC. V usage is TRBV6-5 and J usage is TRBJ2-5; D uncertain. Germline values: CDR1 MNHEY, CDR2 SVGAGI. V lost 6 bases and J lost 5, with 13 bases in between. The CDR3 length is 13 residues.

The chain links TRBV5-1 to TRBJ1-2; D is unresolved. The germline CDR1 and CDR2 sequences are SGHRS and YFSETQ. V gave up 4 bases and J gave up 3 bases, with 13 bases separating them. This CDR3 is built from 14 residues. CDR3 region: CASSVLVSDYGYTF. The CDR3 DNA follows: TGCGCCAGCAGCGTCTTGGTGTCTGACTATGGCTACACCTTC.

V and J are TRBV3-1 (or the pseudogene TRBV3-2) and TRBJ1-2, with D hard to call. The CDR3 loop spans 13 amino acids. V lost 3 bases and J lost 4, with 9 bases in between. Looked up from germline, CDR1 is LGHDT and CDR2 is YNNKEL (reference sequence). The chain's CDR3 is CASSQSEIYGYTF. DNA for the CDR3: TGTGCCAGCAGCCAGTCAGAGATCTATGGCTACACCTTC.

This clone appeared once. V is TRBV7-2 and J is TRBJ2-1, with D unclear. The CDR3 covers 16 residues. Between the trimmed V and J ends, which lost 2 bases and 5 bases, there was a span of 16 bases. Per the germline V gene, CDR1 is SGHTA and CDR2 is FQGNSA. Written as DNA, the CDR3 is TGTGCCAGCAGCTTAATAAGAACGGGTCCAAACAATGAGCAGTTCTTC. It translates to CASSLIRTGPNNEQFF. Complete variable domain (other parts from reference TRBV7-2 and TRBJ2-1): GAGVSQSPSNKVTEKGKDVELRCDPISGHTALYWYRQSLGQGLEFLIYFQGNSAPDKSGLPSDRFSAERTGGSVSTLTIQRTQQEDSAVYLCASSLIRTGPNNEQFFGPGTRLTVL.

J is TRBJ1-4 and V is TRBV4-1; TRBD1 aligns across 7 bases. From germline, CDR1 is MGHRA and CDR2 YSYEKL. This CDR3 is built from 17 residues. The V segment lost 3 bases and the J segment 3 bases; nucleotides outside the gene matches: 10. The CDR3 DNA is TGCGCCAGCAGCCAGAGGGAAGTGGGGACAGCTAATGAAAAACTGTTTTTT. Translating gives CASSQREVGTANEKLFF.

The chain links TRBV30 to TRBJ2-7; 9 bases fit TRBD1. Germline trimming cut 8 bases from V and 5 bases from J; bases unmatched to any gene: 7. Germline V gene data show CDR1 as GTSNPN and CDR2 as SVGIG (reference sequence). CDR3 length equals 12 residues. Here the CDR3 reads CARNTGGDEQYF. The CDR3 bases are TGTGCCCGGAATACAGGGGGCGACGAGCAGTACTTC.

The CDR3 is CASSSDSRGNTIYF. The CDR3 DNA follows: TGTGCCAGCAGCTCGGACAGCAGAGGAAACACCATATATTTT. The chain recombines TRBV7-2 with TRBJ1-3, with a weak D call TRBD1 (6 bases). This CDR3 has 14 amino acids. Germline-derived CDR1 and CDR2 are SGHTA and FQGNSA. Trimming shortened V by 4 bases and J by 4 bases, and 11 bases separated the two germline ends.

The rearrangement links TRBV28 to TRBJ1-2; a possible D gene is TRBD1 (6 bases). The germline CDR1 and CDR2 sequences are MDHEN and SYDVKM. The CDR3 totals 16 residues. The V end lost 3 bases, the J end lost 3 bases, and 17 bases lay between the germline ends. In DNA form, the CDR3 reads TGTGCCAGCAGTTTTTCCCGGGGGCGGTCGGACTATGGCTACACCTTC. It is translated as CASSFSRGRSDYGYTF.

This clone occurred a few times. DNA for the CDR3: TGTGCCAGCAGCTTACGGGCAGGAGACGAGCAGTACTTC. It translates to CASSLRAGDEQYF. The chain combines TRBV7-9 with TRBJ2-7; no reliable D call. Germline loops: CDR1 SEHNR, CDR2 FQNEAQ (reference sequence). V shed 2 bases and J shed 5 bases, with 10 bases lying between them. There are 13 residues in the CDR3.

V and J are TRBV19 and TRBJ1-2; TRBD1 is a possible D gene (5 bases). V was clipped by 4 bases and J by 0 bases, with 15 bases between them. CDR1 LNHDA and CDR2 SQIVND come from the germline V gene (reference sequence). This CDR3 comprises 16 residues. The CDR3 loop reads CASSTPPGTPNYGYTF. CDR3 DNA: TGTGCCAGTAGTACCCCCCCGGGGACCCCTAACTATGGCTACACCTTC. Full variable domain (missing parts from reference TRBV19 and TRBJ1-2): DGGITQSPKYLFRKEGQNVTLSCEQNLNHDAMYWYRQDPGQGLRLIYYSQIVNDFQKGDIAEGYSVSREKKESFPLTVTSAQKNPTAFYLCASSTPPGTPNYGYTFGSGTRLTVV.

The rearrangement links TRBV4-1 to TRBJ1-4; D remains unclear. Germline V gives CDR1 MGHRA, CDR2 YSYEKL. The ends were cut back, 1 base at V and 5 bases at J, with 8 bases in the middle. This CDR3 spans 14 amino acids. CDR3 coding DNA: TGCGCCAGCAGCCAAGGAGGGTTGAATGAAAAACTGTTTTTT. Protein sequence: CASSQGGLNEKLFF.

This clone was seen a few times. The chain joins TRBV6-2 or TRBV6-3 to TRBJ2-7; D assignment may be TRBD1 or TRBD2 (5 bases each). The CDR3 totals 18 residues. The germline gives CDR1 MNHEY, CDR2 SVGEGT. The V end was cut by 0 bases, the J end by 4 bases, with 22 bases between. For the CDR3, the DNA is TGTGCCAGCAGTTACTCCAAGGGACCGGTGTTGGGGCCATACGAGCAGTACTTC. Encoded protein: CASSYSKGPVLGPYEQYF.

The rearrangement links TRBV7-8 to TRBJ2-1; TRBD2 matches 12 bases. The CDR3 extends over 17 amino acids. With 2 bases clipped from V and 2 bases from J, the junction kept 4 bases outside the gene matches. Germline-derived CDR1 and CDR2 are SGHVS and FQNEAQ. Here the CDR3 reads CASSLFRLAGAYNEQFF. DNA of the CDR3: TGTGCCAGCAGCTTATTCCGACTAGCGGGGGCCTACAATGAGCAGTTCTTC.

This clone was counted only a few times. The genes are TRBV27 and TRBJ1-1; 10 nucleotides align to TRBD1. The CDR3 length is 14 residues. V shed 5 bases, J shed 11 bases, and the junction held 11 bases outside the gene matches. CDR1 MNHEY and CDR2 SMNVEV come from the germline V gene (reference sequence). The CDR3 nucleotides read TGTGCCAGCAGTCCCAACAGACAGGGGGCGTTCGCTTTCTTT. It encodes CASSPNRQGAFAFF.

The genes are TRBV14 and TRBJ2-6; D perhaps matches TRBD2 (5 bases). Germline V gene sequence: CDR1 SGHDN, CDR2 FVKESK. The CDR3 runs to 13 residues. Trimming pared 11 bases from V and 0 bases from J, leaving 8 bases between. The CDR3 region is CAVAGSGANVLTF. The CDR3 DNA sequence: TGTGCCGTTGCGGGCTCTGGGGCCAACGTCCTGACTTTC.

V and J are TRBV13 and TRBJ1-6; no definite D call. Trimming stripped 5 bases from V and 5 bases from J, with 13 bases between. CDR3 length equals 15 residues. The germline V gene encodes CDR1 PRHDT and CDR2 FYEKMQ (reference sequence). The CDR3 DNA reads as TGTGCCAGCAGCCAAAGTTTTTCCAATAATTCACCCCTCCACTTT. It codes for CASSQSFSNNSPLHF.

This sequence joins TRBV24-1 and TRBJ2-1, with 7 positions matching TRBD2. CDR1 and CDR2 from the germline V gene are KGHDR and SFDVKD. There are 16 residues in the CDR3. The junction had 7 bases not matched to a gene; V was cut back by 1 base and J by 5 bases. CDR3 in DNA: TGTGCCACCAGTGATTTAACGGGAGGCAGGAACAATGAGCAGTTCTTC. Protein sequence: CATSDLTGGRNNEQFF.

The rearrangement joins TRBV6-5 to TRBJ1-4; maybe TRBD1 (6 bases). Germline CDR1 is MNHEY and CDR2 is SVGAGI. The CDR3 is made up of 15 amino acids. Trimming cost V 6 bases and J 1 base, with 12 bases left between them. The CDR3, as DNA: TGTGCCAGCAGAGGCGGAGGGGGAACTAATGAAAAACTGTTTTTT. Protein: CASRGGGGTNEKLFF.

This rearrangement joins TRBV18 to TRBJ2-1; D possibly corresponds to TRBD1 (6 bases). Per the germline V gene, CDR1 is KGHSH and CDR2 is LQKENI. Trimming pared 3 bases from V and 10 bases from J, leaving 10 bases between. The CDR3 consists of 12 residues. The CDR3 here is CASSPTGREQFF. The CDR3 DNA reads TGTGCCAGCTCACCGACAGGCCGGGAGCAGTTCTTC.

This chain connects TRBV6-2 or TRBV6-3 to TRBJ1-2; 7 bases align to TRBD1. J gave up 4 bases and V 5 bases, and 4 bases lay outside the gene matches. Germline V gene sequence: CDR1 MNHEY, CDR2 SVGEGT. The CDR3 length is 13 residues. The CDR3 region is CASSDRVGYGYTF. DNA of the CDR3: TGTGCCAGCAGTGACAGGGTGGGCTATGGCTACACCTTC.

Note on this clone: A much larger clone is a single base away; this may be a read error. At the DNA level, this CDR3 is encoded by other sequences in the same sample as well. The V call is TRBV7-2, the J call TRBJ2-2, with D hard to call. This CDR3 contains 12 residues. Germline V lookup: CDR1 SGHTA, CDR2 FQGNSA. With 4 bases removed from V and 3 bases from J, the gap between germline ends came to 3 bases. The CDR3 here is CASSSDTGELFF. The CDR3 nucleotides are TGTGCCAGCAGCTCTGACACCGGGGAGCTGTTTTTT.

This sequence joins TRBV28 and TRBJ1-3; perhaps TRBD1 as D (6 bases). Per germline, CDR1 MDHEN and CDR2 SYDVKM. The CDR3 extends over 15 amino acids. V was trimmed by 5 bases and J by 4 bases, leaving 15 bases between them. CDR3 loop: CASSGGGRAGNTIYF. Written as DNA, the CDR3 is TGTGCCAGCAGTGGGGGCGGGAGGGCCGGAAACACCATATATTTT. Supplemented by reference TRBV28 and TRBJ1-3, the full variable domain reads DVKVTQSSRYLVKRTGEKVFLECVQDMDHENMFWYRQDPGLGLRLIYFSYDVKMKEKGDIPEGYSVSREKKERFSLILESASTNQTSMYLCASSGGGRAGNTIYFGEGSWLTVV.